The entry below describes one T cell receptor (beta chain). The CDR3 covers 16 residues. Germline assignment: CDR1 LNHNV and CDR2 YYDKDF (reference sequence). Trimming stripped 0 bases from V and 1 base from J, with 10 bases between. In the authors' methods: Estimates of nucleated cell counts were drawn from the amplification of reference gene primers. Sequencing used immunoSEQ multiplex PCR; TCRdb keeps in-frame clones, though not all of them. Clone size and the V and J calls come from that table; the DNA yielded D and trimming. In the table there are approximately 70,000 clones, roughly three quarters of which are singletons. This sample was included in a study of blood T cell repertoires in COVID-19. For the study at large: Italy, Spain and the United States were the sources of the convalescent and acute COVID-19 samples. Sample material is recorded as cDNA or gDNA derived from T cells, B-cell-depleted T cells, or PBMCs.

The chain recombines TRBV15 with TRBJ2-1, with a weak D call TRBD1 (6 bases). The sequenced material came from peripheral blood. This TCR was sampled from a woman aged 60 to 75 with acute or convalescent COVID-19. CDR3 loop: CATSRDSGQSYNEQFF. In nucleotides, the CDR3 is TGTGCCACCAGCAGAGATTCAGGACAGTCCTACAATGAGCAGTTCTTC. The full variable domain, rest sourced from reference TRBV15 and TRBJ2-1, is DAMVIQNPRYQVTQFGKPVTLSCSQTLNHNVMYWYQQKSSQAPKLLFHYYDKDFNNEADTPDNFQSRRPNTSFCFLDIRSPGLGDTAMYLCATSRDSGQSYNEQFFGPGTRLTVL.